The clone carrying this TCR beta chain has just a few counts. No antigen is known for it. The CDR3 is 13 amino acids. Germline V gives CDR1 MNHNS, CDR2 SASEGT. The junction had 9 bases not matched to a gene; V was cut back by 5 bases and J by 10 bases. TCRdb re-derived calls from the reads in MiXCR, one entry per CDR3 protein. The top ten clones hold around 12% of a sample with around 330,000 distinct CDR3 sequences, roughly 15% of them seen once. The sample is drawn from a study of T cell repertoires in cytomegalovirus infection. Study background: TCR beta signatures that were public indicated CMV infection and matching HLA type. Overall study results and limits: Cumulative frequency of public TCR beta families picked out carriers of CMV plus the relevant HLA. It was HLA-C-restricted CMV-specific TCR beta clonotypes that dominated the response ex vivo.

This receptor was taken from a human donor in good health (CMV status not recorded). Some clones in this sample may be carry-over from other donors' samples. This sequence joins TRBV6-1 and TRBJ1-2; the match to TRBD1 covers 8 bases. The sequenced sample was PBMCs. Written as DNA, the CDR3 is TGTGCCAGCAGTCACGGCGACAGGGGCACCTACACCTTC. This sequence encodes CASSHGDRGTYTF.